These 30 T cell receptor beta chains originate from one sample sequenced in a study of cytomegalovirus exposure and HLA in healthy donors. PCR amplification relied on 60 Vbeta primers (plus 13 Jbeta primers). Data came from immunoSEQ multiplex PCR; TCRdb stores just in-frame clones and leaves some out. This sample has approximately 44,000 clones, with roughly 80% found just once. Sequencing was carried out using PBMCs. All receptors derive from a man aged 50 or older in good health and CMV-seronegative.

The chain links TRBV19 to TRBJ2-3, with a tentative D call TRBD2 (5 bases). The ends were cut back, 5 bases at V and 2 bases at J, with 14 bases in the middle. This CDR3 has 15 amino acids. In germline, CDR1 is LNHDA, CDR2 SQIVND (reference sequence). The CDR3 reads CASSAVRTFTDTQYF. CDR3 nucleotides: TGTGCCAGTAGTGCCGTCCGGACTTTCACAGATACGCAGTATTTT.

This chain uses TRBV7-8 with TRBJ2-1; D may be TRBD2 (7 bases). Trimming took 2 bases from V and 6 from J, leaving 20 bases between them. Germline CDR1 is SGHVS and CDR2 is FQNEAQ. CDR3 length: 17 residues. CDR3 region: CASSLKSSGGLFNEQFF. CDR3 in DNA: TGTGCCAGCAGCTTAAAATCTTCGGGGGGCCTTTTCAATGAGCAGTTCTTC.

The chain has TRBV6-4 and TRBJ1-2, with 7 bases matching TRBD1. V lost 3 bases and J lost 7; bases outside the gene matches: 5. The CDR3 has 13 amino acids. Per germline, CDR1 MRHNA and CDR2 SNTAGT. CDR3 nucleotides: TGTGCCAGCAGTGAACAGGGGATGGGTGGCTACACCTTC. It codes for CASSEQGMGGYTF.

In its sample, this clone was seen a few times. This chain uses TRBV30 with TRBJ1-5; D not certain. Germline V lookup: CDR1 GTSNPN, CDR2 SVGIG (reference sequence). The CDR3 spans 13 residues. The V end lost 3 bases, the J end lost 1 base, and 7 bases lay between the germline ends. The CDR3 sequence is CAWSERSNQPQHF. The DNA for the CDR3 is TGTGCCTGGAGCGAACGGAGCAATCAGCCCCAGCATTTT.

V is TRBV18 and J is TRBJ2-5; 10 bases agree with TRBD1. Germline lookup yields CDR1 KGHSH and CDR2 LQKENI. This CDR3 has 14 residues. J gave up 3 bases and V 5 bases, and 3 bases lay outside the gene matches. The DNA of the CDR3 is TGTGCCAGCTCATCGGGACAGGGGAAAGAGACCCAGTACTTC. Translation: CASSSGQGKETQYF. Full variable domain (rest looked up from reference TRBV18 and TRBJ2-5): NAGVMQNPRHLVRRRGQEARLRCSPMKGHSHVYWYRQLPEEGLKFMVYLQKENIIDESGMPKERFSAEFPKEGPSILRIQQVVRGDSAAYFCASSSGQGKETQYFGPGTRLLVL.

This clone occurred once. This chain joins TRBV10-3 and TRBJ2-2, with 11 bases aligning to TRBD1. Germline trimming cut 11 bases from V and 5 bases from J; bases unmatched to any gene: 4. CDR1 and CDR2 from the germline V gene are ENHRY and SYGVKD. The CDR3 loop spans 13 amino acids. In DNA form, the CDR3 reads TGTGCCTCCGGGACAGGGGGGACCGGGGAGCTGTTTTTT. It codes for CASGTGGTGELFF.

The chain couples TRBV7-2 to TRBJ1-6; D gene uncertain. In germline, CDR1 is SGHTA, CDR2 FQGNSA. V was trimmed by 1 base and J by 0 bases, leaving 4 bases between them. The CDR3 is 15 amino acids. CDR3 coding DNA: TGTGCCAGCAGCTTAGAGAGCTCCTATAATTCACCCCTCCACTTT. This sequence encodes CASSLESSYNSPLHF.

V gene TRBV27 combines with J gene TRBJ1-5; 11 nucleotides align to TRBD1. The CDR3 covers 15 residues. CDR1 MNHEY and CDR2 SMNVEV come from the germline V gene (reference sequence). Unmatched junction bases numbered 6, after V lost 6 bases and J lost 5 bases. This CDR3 is CASRGGTGGDQPQHF. DNA of the CDR3: TGTGCCAGCAGGGGTGGGACAGGGGGGGATCAGCCCCAGCATTTT.

This clone was observed a single time. The chain couples TRBV6-5 to TRBJ1-3; a possible D gene is TRBD1 (5 bases). The V gene's germline CDR1 is MNHEY and CDR2 SVGAGI. The CDR3 loop spans 15 amino acids. V lost 6 bases and J lost 1, with 13 bases in between. The CDR3 loop reads CASRGFRASGNTIYF. The CDR3 DNA reads TGTGCCAGCAGGGGTTTCAGGGCGTCTGGAAACACCATATATTTT.

This clone has only a few counts. V is TRBV5-1 and J is TRBJ2-1; TRBD1 aligns across 12 bases. Germline V gene lookup returns CDR1 SGHRS and CDR2 YFSETQ. There are 15 residues in the CDR3. V trimming: 3 bases; J trimming: 6 bases; junction bases outside the gene matches: 4. The CDR3 region has the DNA TGCGCCAGCAGCTGGGGACAGGGGGCTGGCAATGAGCAGTTCTTC. Its protein product is CASSWGQGAGNEQFF.

As concerns this clone: The same CDR3 also results from other DNA sequences found in this sample. J is TRBJ1-6 and V is TRBV18, with TRBD1 identical over 8 bases. Trimming removed 3 bases from V and 7 bases from J; junction bases left unmatched: 8. This CDR3 comprises 16 residues. CDR1 and CDR2 from the germline V gene are KGHSH and LQKENI. The CDR3 here is CASSPQQQGDNSPLHF. CDR3 sequence (DNA): TGTGCCAGCTCACCGCAGCAACAGGGGGACAATTCACCCCTCCACTTT.

V gene TRBV5-1 combines with J gene TRBJ1-6, with a possible D match to TRBD1 (6 bases). The CDR3 consists of 14 residues. Germline V gene data show CDR1 as SGHRS and CDR2 as YFSETQ. Trimming shortened V by 4 bases and J by 8 bases, and 13 bases separated the two germline ends. As DNA, the CDR3 is TGCGCCAGCAGCCCCGGACAGCCTCATTCACCCCTCCACTTT. It is translated as CASSPGQPHSPLHF.

This chain joins TRBV4-3 and TRBJ2-7; tentatively, D is TRBD2 (5 bases). V was shortened by 0 bases and J by 9 bases, with 15 bases between the two germline ends. Per germline, CDR1 LGHNA and CDR2 YSLEER. The CDR3 totals 14 residues. CDR3 nucleotide sequence: TGCGCCAGCAGCCAAGATCGGGTGAGGGTCGGGCAGTACTTC. Its translation: CASSQDRVRVGQYF.

The chain is built from TRBV9 and TRBJ2-7; D possibly corresponds to TRBD1 (5 bases). The J call could be wrong; TRBJ2-5 is a better fit for the DNA end. Germline loops: CDR1 SGDLS, CDR2 YYNGEE. The CDR3 is made up of 15 amino acids. The CDR3 region is CASSVGSGIQETQYF. The CDR3 DNA is TGTGCCAGCAGCGTAGGGTCAGGGATCCAAGAGACCCAGTACTTC.

This sequence joins TRBV29-1 and TRBJ2-1; D is undetermined. The germline gives CDR1 SQVTM, CDR2 ANQGSEA. This CDR3 spans 16 amino acids. With 7 bases removed from V and 0 bases from J, the gap between germline ends came to 19 bases. CDR3 DNA: TGCAGCGGACAAGCTTCCACACTGAGCTCCTACAATGAGCAGTTCTTC. Translating it yields CSGQASTLSSYNEQFF.

The rearrangement uses TRBV9 and TRBJ2-7; 10 positions agree with TRBD2. This CDR3 comprises 14 residues. CDR1 is SGDLS and CDR2 is YYNGEE in the germline V gene. V shed 4 bases, J shed 3 bases, and the junction held 4 bases outside the gene matches. CDR3 loop: CASSPQRGGYEQYF. CDR3 bases: TGTGCCAGCAGCCCTCAGCGGGGGGGCTACGAGCAGTACTTC.

This clone was counted between two and nine times. J is TRBJ2-2 and V is TRBV6-6; D is uncertain. Germline V gene lookup returns CDR1 MNHNY and CDR2 SVGAGI (reference sequence). CDR3 length: 14 amino acids. V was trimmed by 4 bases and J by 2 bases, leaving 8 bases between them. CDR3 nucleotide sequence: TGTGCCAGCAGTTCCGCGGAAAACACCGGGGAGCTGTTTTTT. The encoded protein is CASSSAENTGELFF.

The V call is TRBV25-1, the J call TRBJ2-7; D is possibly TRBD2 (5 bases). This CDR3 comprises 13 residues. The germline gives CDR1 MGHDK, CDR2 SYGVNS. V dropped 8 bases and J dropped 2 bases, with 13 bases sitting between them. In nucleotides, the CDR3 is TGTGCCAGCCGCCCAGTCGGGACCTACGAGCAGTACTTC. As protein: CASRPVGTYEQYF.

This chain uses TRBV7-3 with TRBJ2-1, with TRBD1 identical over 9 bases. The CDR3 runs to 15 residues. Germline V lookup: CDR1 SGHTA, CDR2 FQGTGA. Losses at the gene ends were 2 bases for V and 5 bases for J; bases not matched to a gene: 4. The CDR3 nucleotides are TGTGCCAGCAGCTTATCCAGGGACAGGGACAATGAGCAGTTCTTC. This gives the protein CASSLSRDRDNEQFF.

The V gene is TRBV19, the J gene TRBJ1-5, with TRBD1 matching over 11 bases. There are 16 residues in the CDR3. The germline CDR1 and CDR2 sequences are LNHDA and SQIVND (reference sequence). V trimming: 7 bases; J trimming: 4 bases; junction bases outside the gene matches: 9. CDR3 region: CASMTFGTGGNQPQHF. As DNA, the CDR3 is TGTGCCAGTATGACTTTCGGGACAGGGGGAAATCAGCCCCAGCATTTT. Looking up the rest from reference TRBV19 and TRBJ1-5 gives the full variable domain: DGGITQSPKYLFRKEGQNVTLSCEQNLNHDAMYWYRQDPGQGLRLIYYSQIVNDFQKGDIAEGYSVSREKKESFPLTVTSAQKNPTAFYLCASMTFGTGGNQPQHFGDGTRLSIL.

The chain links TRBV5-4 to TRBJ1-5, with D hard to call. This CDR3 is 16 amino acids long. V dropped 0 bases and J dropped 4 bases, with 14 bases sitting between them. Germline CDR1 SGHNT, CDR2 YYREEE (reference sequence). The CDR3 here is CASSLGAPDTNQPQHF. The CDR3 nucleotides read TGTGCCAGCAGCTTGGGTGCCCCAGACACTAATCAGCCCCAGCATTTT.

This chain joins TRBV9 and TRBJ2-2, with 7 bases aligning to TRBD1. V shed 0 bases and J 4 bases; nucleotides not matched to a gene: 0. Germline CDR1 is SGDLS and CDR2 is YYNGEE. This CDR3 is built from 14 residues. CDR3 residues: CASSVGQGTGELFF. The DNA for the CDR3 is TGTGCCAGCAGCGTAGGACAGGGCACCGGGGAGCTGTTTTTT.

The genes are TRBV28 and TRBJ2-3, with TRBD2 matching over 9 bases. Germline trimming cut 5 bases from V and 3 bases from J; bases unmatched to any gene: 6. The CDR3 spans 15 residues. The germline V gene has CDR1 MDHEN and CDR2 SYDVKM. The CDR3: CASSRWAGGTDTQYF. The CDR3 DNA sequence: TGTGCCAGCAGTAGGTGGGCGGGAGGGACAGATACGCAGTATTTT.

This chain links TRBV19 with TRBJ2-1; D might be TRBD2 (6 bases). Trimming shortened V by 6 bases and J by 4 bases, and 16 bases separated the two germline ends. There are 15 residues in the CDR3. Looked up from germline, CDR1 is LNHDA and CDR2 is SQIVND (reference sequence). CDR3 sequence: CASRSGGRGYNEQFF. The CDR3 DNA reads TGTGCCAGTAGATCTGGGGGGAGAGGGTACAATGAGCAGTTCTTC.

V gene TRBV21-1 combines with J gene TRBJ1-6. TRBV21-1 is listed as a pseudogene. This CDR3 has 14 residues. The CDR3 here is CASSTGEVNSPLHF. In DNA form, the CDR3 reads TGTGCCAGCAGCACCGGGGAGGTCAATTCACCCCTCCACTTT.

The J gene is TRBJ1-5, the V gene TRBV7-5. TRBV7-5 is described as a pseudogene. This CDR3 is built from 13 residues. CDR3 nucleotides: TGTGCCAGAAGCTTCCGGTGGAGCCAGCCCCAGCATTTT. It yields the protein CARSFRWSQPQHF.

The CDR3 sequence is CASSTGTNQPQHF. The CDR3, as DNA: TGTGCCAGCAGTACCGGGACTAATCAGCCCCAGCATTTT. The chain carries TRBV6-5 and TRBJ1-5, with D tentatively TRBD1 (5 bases). The CDR3 has 13 residues. Trimming removed 5 bases at V and 4 bases at J, with 9 bases between. The germline V gene encodes CDR1 MNHEY and CDR2 SVGAGI.

This chain joins TRBV25-1 and TRBJ2-1; the match to TRBD1 covers 8 bases. CDR1 and CDR2 from the germline V gene are MGHDK and SYGVNS. The CDR3 has 13 amino acids. The V and J ends lost 4 bases and 6 bases, in that order; junction bases with no gene match: 2. The CDR3 coding sequence is TGTGCCAGCAGTGCCGGGACAGGCAATGAGCAGTTCTTC. Protein product: CASSAGTGNEQFF. The full variable domain, its missing parts supplied by reference TRBV25-1 and TRBJ2-1, is EADIYQTPRYLVIGTGKKITLECSQTMGHDKMYWYQQDPGMELHLIHYSYGVNSTEKGDLSSESTVSRIRTEHFPLTLESARPSHTSQYLCASSAGTGNEQFFGPGTRLTVL.

The chain combines TRBV19 with TRBJ1-4; maybe TRBD1 (6 bases). The CDR3 contains 8 residues. Trimming removed 11 bases at V and 13 bases at J, with 8 bases between. Looked up from germline, CDR1 is LNHDA and CDR2 is SQIVND (reference sequence). CDR3 sequence: CAVGGLFF. CDR3 nucleotides: TGTGCCGTAGGGGGACTGTTTTTT.

The genes are TRBV19 and TRBJ1-4; perhaps TRBD1 as D (5 bases). The CDR3 sequence is 14 residues long. V lost 10 bases to trimming and J lost 8 bases, with 20 bases between them. CDR1 and CDR2 (germline): LNHDA, SQIVND (reference sequence). Written as DNA, the CDR3 is TGTGCCACACACCCAGGGTTTGCTTCCGAAAAACTGTTTTTT. Amino acids: CATHPGFASEKLFF. Combining the CDR3 with reference TRBV19 and TRBJ1-4 gives the whole variable domain DGGITQSPKYLFRKEGQNVTLSCEQNLNHDAMYWYRQDPGQGLRLIYYSQIVNDFQKGDIAEGYSVSREKKESFPLTVTSAQKNPTAFYLCATHPGFASEKLFFGSGTQLSVL.